The 25 T cell receptor delta chains below all came from one sample that was sequenced in a study of γδ T cells in repeated Plasmodium falciparum infection. Gammadelta T cells were flow-sorted from PBMC into Vgamma9/Vdelta2+ and Vdelta2-negative populations for bulk analysis. TCRdb redid clone calling on the multiplex PCR reads using CATT. The sample yields tens of thousands of delta-chain clones, around 1.7% seen once. Material: gamma-delta T cells from blood. The receptors stem from a pool of human donors (malaria-infected and uninfected, not separated).

This clone has more than one count but fewer than ten. The protein in TCRdb stems from a much larger clone and differs at residue 12 from this DNA's translation, likely a read error; here the protein is translated from the DNA. The genes are TRDV1 and TRDJ1, with a tentative D call TRDD2 (5 bases). CDR1 and CDR2 (germline): TSWWSYY, QGS. The CDR3 is made up of 22 amino acids. V was pared by 4 bases and J by 7 bases, with 40 bases between. CDR3 sequence: CALGAPSYPLLPQREYMGKLIF. The CDR3 DNA is TGTGCTCTTGGGGCACCTTCGTATCCATTACTGCCCCAGAGGGAATATATGGGTAAACTCATCTTT.

This clone has more than one count but fewer than ten. This probably arose from a read error, given a far larger clone one base away. In the same sample, other DNA sequences code for this CDR3. The V gene is TRDV1, the J gene TRDJ1, with 12 bases that match TRDD3. Here the J gene was assigned by germline matching of the DNA, as TCRdb has none. Per the germline V gene, CDR1 is TSWWSYY and CDR2 is QGS. This CDR3 comprises 20 residues. CDR3 amino acids: CALGDRRAGGYELYTDKLIF. Here the CDR3 DNA reads TGTGCTCTCGGGGACCGGAGAGCTGGGGGATACGAGTTGTACACCGATAAACTCATCTTT.

The table lists this clone with many counts. This DNA's translation differs at residue 12 from TCRdb's protein, which comes from a much larger clone; a read error is likely, and the protein shown is translated from the DNA. The V call is TRDV2, the J call TRDJ1; D is possibly TRDD3 (5 bases). CDR1 and CDR2 from the germline V gene are GEAIGNYY and EKD. The CDR3 consists of 17 residues. V shed 3 bases and J shed 1 base, with 20 bases lying between them. In DNA, the CDR3 is TGTGCCTGTGACCGGGTTCCCGGGGTGGGGTCCACCGATAAACTCATCTTT. This sequence encodes CACDRVPGVGSTDKLIF.

This clone was counted a few times. The protein recorded in TCRdb matches a much larger clone and deviates from this DNA's translation at residue 6, suggesting a read error; the protein here is obtained by translating the DNA. The chain links TRDV1 to TRDJ1, with D tentatively TRDD3 (6 bases). The V gene lost 2 bases and the J gene lost 1 base, with 29 bases spanning the gap. CDR3 length: 21 residues. CDR1 and CDR2 (germline): TSWWSYY, QGS. In DNA, the CDR3 is TGTGCTCTTGGGGAATCTAGCCCAGCACACCGGGGATTCAGATTCACCGATAAACTCATCTTT. Translation: CALGESSPAHRGFRFTDKLIF.

This clone was observed a handful of times. The TCRdb protein comes from a much larger clone and disagrees with this DNA's translation at residue 16, likely due to a read error; the protein given here is derived from the DNA. This sequence joins TRDV1 and TRDJ1, with TRDD3 identical over 10 bases. The CDR3 sequence is 21 residues long. Trimming at V came to 3 bases and at J to 5 bases, leaving 24 bases not matched to a gene. In germline, CDR1 is TSWWSYY, CDR2 QGS. The CDR3 nucleotides are TGTGCTCTTGGGGATCCTCCTTCCTCCCGGGACTGGGGGATGTACGCAGATAAACTCATCTTT. This gives the protein CALGDPPSSRDWGMYADKLIF.

This clone has at least ten counts. TCRdb has a much larger clone's protein, which differs at residue 16 from the translation of this DNA, likely because of a read error; what is shown is the protein translated from the DNA. The rearrangement joins TRDV2 to TRDJ1; 7 bases align to TRDD3. The CDR3 sequence is 17 residues long. Germline V CDR1 and CDR2: GEAIGNYY, EKD. CDR3 in DNA: TGTGCCTGTGACAACCGCCTACTGGGGTTTAACACCGATAAACTCACCTTT. The encoded protein is CACDNRLLGFNTDKLTF.

This clone showed up many times. TCRdb's listed protein matches a much larger clone and diverges from this DNA's translation at residue 9, likely through a read error; the protein shown comes from the DNA. The chain has TRDV1 and TRDJ1; no clear D. No J gene was available from TCRdb, and it was assigned here by a germline match of the DNA. Germline assignment: CDR1 TSWWSYY and CDR2 QGS. V lost 4 bases to trimming and J lost 0 bases, with 15 bases between them. This CDR3 is built from 16 residues. The CDR3 sequence: CALGGRSALHTDKLIF. CDR3 sequence (DNA): TGTGCTCTTGGGGGCCGCTCCGCTCTCCACACCGATAAACTCATCTTT.

The sample holds a few counts of this clone. A far bigger clonotype differs at one base, so this is likely a read error. Distinct nucleotide sequences in the sample also encode this CDR3. V and J are TRDV3 and TRDJ1, with TRDD3 identical over 13 bases. V lost 0 bases, J lost 3 bases, and 43 bases stayed unmatched. The CDR3 contains 28 residues. CDR1 TVYSNPD and CDR2 GDNSRS come from the germline V gene (reference sequence). DNA for the CDR3: TGTGCCTTTAGGGGCTTGACGGGTGCCTTACCAATGGCCGTTTCCTACCCTACTGGGGGATACGCCCCCGATAAACTCATCTTT. Translating gives CAFRGLTGALPMAVSYPTGGYAPDKLIF.

This clone was counted a few times. TCRdb attributes to this sequence the protein of a much larger clone, which differs from the DNA translation at residue 17; a read error is likely, and the protein displayed is translated from the DNA. This chain joins TRDV1 and TRDJ1; TRDD2 aligns across 9 bases. CDR1 is TSWWSYY, CDR2 QGS, per germline. The CDR3 covers 20 residues. As DNA, the CDR3 is TGTGCTCTTGGTTTCCGACGAAGGCCTTCCTACGTTCGGGGGATCGATAGACTCATCTTT. As protein: CALGFRRRPSYVRGIDRLIF.

This clone was observed at least ten times. The protein TCRdb gives is from a much larger clone and does not agree with this DNA's translation at residue 5, likely a read error; the protein shown here comes from the DNA. This sequence joins TRDV1 and TRDJ1; weak D call: TRDD2 (5 bases). The CDR3 length is 13 residues. Germline V gene sequence: CDR1 TSWWSYY, CDR2 QGS. V was clipped by 5 bases and J by 3 bases, with 10 bases between them. The CDR3 region has the DNA TGTGCTCTTGGGACCCCCTTCTCCGATAAACTCATCTTT. Its translation is CALGTPFSDKLIF.

A few counts support this clone. The TCRdb record carries a much larger clone's protein, which differs from this DNA's translation at residues 7 and 9; a read error is the likely cause, and the protein listed here is the DNA translation. V gene TRDV1 combines with J gene TRDJ1, with 10 bases lining up with TRDD3. The V segment lost 0 bases and the J segment 11 bases; nucleotides outside the gene matches: 27. Germline assignment: CDR1 TSWWSYY and CDR2 QGS. The CDR3 loop spans 21 amino acids. The CDR3 DNA reads TGTGCTCTTGGGGAACTTATGATGGGGCATCAATCGTACTGGGGGATTTCGGGGCTCATCTTT. Translation gives CALGELMMGHQSYWGISGLIF.

This clone was observed a handful of times. This DNA's translation differs at residue 6 from TCRdb's protein, which comes from a much larger clone; a read error is likely, and the protein shown is translated from the DNA. This sequence joins TRDV1 and TRDJ1; 7 nucleotides agree with TRDD3. The J gene is not listed in TCRdb, so it was assigned here from a DNA match to germline. Germline V gene lookup returns CDR1 TSWWSYY and CDR2 QGS. This CDR3 is 21 amino acids long. Trimming took 9 bases from V and 0 from J; bases not matched to a gene: 28. The CDR3 DNA sequence: TGTGCTCTCATAACCAGGCCTTCTCCTAACTGGGGACCTAATTACACCGATAAACTCATCTTT. Protein product: CALITRPSPNWGPNYTDKLIF.

Comments on this clone: The translation of this DNA and the TCRdb protein of a much larger clone differ at residue 11, probably owing to a read error; the protein shown here is translated from the DNA. The chain recombines TRDV1 with TRDJ1, with 9 bases fitting TRDD2. V lost 4 bases and J lost 0; bases outside the gene matches: 21. The CDR3 totals 21 residues. Germline CDR1 and CDR2: TSWWSYY and QGS. CDR3 loop: CALGAAFLHSCWGFYTDKLIF. CDR3 coding DNA: TGTGCTCTTGGGGCCGCCTTCCTACATTCTTGCTGGGGGTTTTACACCGATAAACTCATCTTT.

About this clone: TCRdb's protein for this DNA is that of a much larger clone and differs from the translation at residue 6, likely a read error; the protein shown is the DNA translation. The chain links TRDV1 to TRDJ1; D could derive from TRDD2 or TRDD3 (5 bases each). TCRdb does not report a J gene; here it was assigned by matching the DNA to germline references. Germline V gene lookup returns CDR1 TSWWSYY and CDR2 QGS. The CDR3 totals 18 residues. Trimming removed 3 bases from V and 0 bases from J, with 20 bases in between. The CDR3 protein is CALGDRFPPYWYTDKLIF. In nucleotides, the CDR3 is TGTGCTCTTGGGGACCGATTTCCTCCGTACTGGTACACCGATAAACTCATCTTT.

Points on this clone: TCRdb's entry gives the protein of a much larger clone, which mismatches this DNA's translation at residue 8, likely from a read error; the protein reported here is translated from the DNA. The chain joins TRDV1 to TRDJ1, with TRDD3 matching 13 bases. The germline gives CDR1 TSWWSYY, CDR2 QGS. V gave up 0 bases and J gave up 0 bases; unmatched junction bases: 34. The CDR3 is 28 amino acids. The CDR3 reads CALGELSTGFLREPYWGIRRAYTDKLIF. Here the CDR3 DNA reads TGTGCTCTTGGGGAACTTAGTACTGGGTTCCTAAGGGAGCCGTACTGGGGGATACGTAGGGCGTACACCGATAAACTCATCTTT.

This clone was seen a few times. A read error likely explains why the TCRdb protein, taken from a much larger clone, differs from this DNA's translation at residue 9; the protein shown is translated from the DNA. No J gene was named, though the V gene is TRDV2; the D call of TRDD3 is as the table states it, not checked on the DNA. The germline V gene has CDR1 GEAIGNYY and CDR2 EKD. There are 18 residues in the CDR3. The CDR3 DNA reads as TGTGCCTGTGACACCGGATGGTTACCGGGGGATAGAGGGAGATGGGTCATCTTT. Protein sequence: CACDTGWLPGDRGRWVIF.

For this clone: TCRdb attributes to this sequence the protein of a much larger clone, which differs from the DNA translation at residue 9; a read error is likely, and the protein displayed is translated from the DNA. V and J are TRDV2 and TRDJ1; D not certain. There are 16 residues in the CDR3. Trimming stripped 4 bases from V and 5 bases from J, with 22 bases between. CDR1 GEAIGNYY and CDR2 EKD come from the germline V gene. CDR3 in amino acids: CACEPAAKCGRDKLIF. The CDR3 coding sequence is TGTGCCTGTGAACCTGCGGCCAAATGTGGGAGAGATAAACTCATCTTT.

This clone was seen repeatedly, ten times or more. A far larger clone is one base from this, pointing to a likely read error. This CDR3 is also generated by other DNA sequences in the sample. V usage is TRDV2 and J usage is TRDJ1; 10 bases agree with TRDD3. CDR1 and CDR2 from the germline V gene are GEAIGNYY and EKD. The trim removed 3 bases at V and 0 bases at J, leaving 12 bases unmatched. CDR3 length equals 18 residues. In DNA form, the CDR3 reads TGTGCCTGTGACCATTCTTCACTGGGGGATCCATACACCGATAAACTCATCTTT. This codes for CACDHSSLGDPYTDKLIF.

This clone was counted between two and nine times. The protein held in TCRdb is that of a much larger clone and does not match this DNA's translation at residue 3, likely because of a read error; the protein shown is translated from the DNA. J is TRDJ1 and V is TRDV1; D perhaps matches TRDD3 (6 bases). No J gene was available from TCRdb, and it was assigned here by a germline match of the DNA. This CDR3 is built from 16 residues. CDR1 TSWWSYY and CDR2 QGS come from the germline V gene. The CDR3 spells CAPGDSWGGYTDKLIF. The CDR3 DNA reads TGTGCTCCTGGGGATTCTTGGGGGGGGTACACCGATAAACTCATCTTT.

This clone was seen at least ten times. The genes are TRDV1 and TRDJ1; possibly TRDD3 for D (9 bases). Trimming removed 6 bases at V and 0 bases at J, with 35 bases between. This CDR3 spans 22 amino acids. The germline CDR1 and CDR2 sequences are TSWWSYY and QGS. The CDR3 DNA reads as TGTGCTCTTGGACGACTTCCTACGGACTGGGGGACCACCCCTGCGTACACCGATAAACTCATCTTT. This gives the protein CALGRLPTDWGTTPAYTDKLIF.

Notes on this clone: Given a far larger clone just one base away, this is likely a sequencing read error. At the DNA level, this CDR3 is encoded by other sequences in the same sample as well. The chain joins TRDV1 to TRDJ1, with 7 bases identical to TRDD2. The CDR3 spans 21 residues. The J segment lost 0 bases and the V segment lost 9 bases, leaving 28 bases of the junction unmatched. Germline loops: CDR1 TSWWSYY, CDR2 QGS. The CDR3 loop reads CALGRALPIVLLPLYTDKLIF. The CDR3 region has the DNA TGTGCTCTCGGCAGGGCGCTTCCTATCGTGCTACTGCCTTTGTACACCGATAAACTCATCTTT.

This clone has ten or more counts. The rearrangement links TRDV1 to TRDJ1; TRDD3 matches 11 bases. After removal of 4 bases from V and 3 bases from J, the junction contained 31 bases not matched to a gene. CDR3 length: 24 residues. In germline, CDR1 is TSWWSYY, CDR2 QGS. DNA for the CDR3: TGTGCTCTTGGGGCTAAAAAAGTTCCTATGAAGTACTGGGGGATAAGGGGTTGGGCCGATAAACTCATCTTT. Translating it yields CALGAKKVPMKYWGIRGWADKLIF.

This clone was counted ten times or more. The protein in TCRdb stems from a much larger clone and differs at residue 5 from this DNA's translation, likely a read error; here the protein is translated from the DNA. V gene TRDV1 combines with J gene TRDJ1, with 8 bases aligning to TRDD3. Germline V gene data show CDR1 as TSWWSYY and CDR2 as QGS. The CDR3 consists of 20 residues. J gave up 3 bases and V 4 bases, and 22 bases lay outside the gene matches. This CDR3 reads CALGGSYWGSTGVWPDKLIF. The CDR3 DNA sequence: TGTGCTCTTGGGGGTTCGTACTGGGGGTCCACCGGAGTCTGGCCCGATAAACTCATCTTT.

This clone was picked up many times. TCRdb assigns this DNA the protein of a much larger clone, which departs from its translation at residue 9; this likely reflects a read error, and the protein shown comes from translating the DNA. V and J are TRDV2 and TRDJ1, with D unresolved. Germline V gene data show CDR1 as GEAIGNYY and CDR2 as EKD. CDR3 length: 13 amino acids. V lost 2 bases to trimming and J lost 7 bases, with 13 bases between them. The CDR3 DNA is TGTGCCTGTGACAGTGTAGGAGTCGGTAAACTCATCTTT. This gives the protein CACDSVGVGKLIF.

With respect to this clone: TCRdb records a much larger clone's protein for this DNA, with a difference at residue 16 that likely arises from a read error; the protein given is the translation of the DNA. The chain uses TRDV2 and TRDJ3; 12 bases align to TRDD3. Here the J gene came from matching the DNA to germline, since TCRdb omits it. The CDR3 extends over 21 amino acids. Germline V gives CDR1 GEAIGNYY, CDR2 EKD. CDR3 DNA: TGTGCCTGTGACACCTTACTGGGGGATACCCATTCCTCCTGGGACGCCCGACAGATGTTTTTC. Residues: CACDTLLGDTHSSWDARQMFF.